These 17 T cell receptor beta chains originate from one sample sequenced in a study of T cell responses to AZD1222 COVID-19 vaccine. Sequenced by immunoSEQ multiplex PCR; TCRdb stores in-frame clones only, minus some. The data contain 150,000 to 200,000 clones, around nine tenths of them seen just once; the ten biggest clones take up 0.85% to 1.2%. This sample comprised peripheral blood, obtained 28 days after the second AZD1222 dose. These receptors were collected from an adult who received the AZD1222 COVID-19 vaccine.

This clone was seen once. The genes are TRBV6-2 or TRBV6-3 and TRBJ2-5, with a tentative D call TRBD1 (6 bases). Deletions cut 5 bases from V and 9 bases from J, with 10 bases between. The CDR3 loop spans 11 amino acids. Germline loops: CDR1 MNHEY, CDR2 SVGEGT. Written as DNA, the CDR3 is TGTGCCAGCAGTCACCAGGGGTCCCAGTACTTC. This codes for CASSHQGSQYF.

CDR3 sequence: CASSPGTSKYQETQYF. The CDR3 DNA follows: TGTGCCAGCAGCCCAGGGACTAGCAAGTACCAAGAGACCCAGTACTTC. The chain links TRBV7-2 to TRBJ2-5; TRBD2 matches 9 bases. Germline values: CDR1 SGHTA, CDR2 FQGNSA. Trimming took 5 bases from V and 0 from J; bases not matched to a gene: 7. This CDR3 comprises 16 residues.

As DNA, the CDR3 is TGTGCCAGCAGCTTTTTCCCCTCGACAGAAGGTTGGTACACCTTC. Translated, it gives CASSFFPSTEGWYTF. This chain joins TRBV5-5 and TRBJ1-2, with D tentatively TRBD1 (5 bases). The ends were cut back, 2 bases at V and 11 bases at J, with 22 bases in the middle. This CDR3 has 15 residues. Germline V gene data show CDR1 as SGHKS and CDR2 as YYEKEE (reference sequence). Supplemented by reference TRBV5-5 and TRBJ1-2, the full variable domain reads DAGVTQSPTHLIKTRGQQVTLRCSPISGHKSVSWYQQVLGQGPQFIFQYYEKEERGRGNFPDRFSARQFPNYSSELNVNALLLGDSALYLCASSFFPSTEGWYTFGSGTRLTVV.

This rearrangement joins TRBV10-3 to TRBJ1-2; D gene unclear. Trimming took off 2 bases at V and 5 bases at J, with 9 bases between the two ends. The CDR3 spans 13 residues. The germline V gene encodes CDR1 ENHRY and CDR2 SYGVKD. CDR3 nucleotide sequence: TGTGCCATCAGTGAGGTGAGGGAGTATGGCTACACCTTC. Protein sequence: CAISEVREYGYTF.

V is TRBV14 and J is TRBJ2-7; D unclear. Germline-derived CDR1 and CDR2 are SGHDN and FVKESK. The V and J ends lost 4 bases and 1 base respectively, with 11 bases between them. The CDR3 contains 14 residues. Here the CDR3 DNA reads TGTGCCAGCAGCCCCATGCCGTGGTCCTACGAGCAGTACTTC. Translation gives CASSPMPWSYEQYF. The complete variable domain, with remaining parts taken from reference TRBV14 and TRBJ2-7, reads EAGVTQFPSHSVIEKGQTVTLRCDPISGHDNLYWYRRVMGKEIKFLLHFVKESKQDESGMPNNRFLAERTGGTYSTLKVQPAELEDSGVYFCASSPMPWSYEQYFGPGTRLTVT.

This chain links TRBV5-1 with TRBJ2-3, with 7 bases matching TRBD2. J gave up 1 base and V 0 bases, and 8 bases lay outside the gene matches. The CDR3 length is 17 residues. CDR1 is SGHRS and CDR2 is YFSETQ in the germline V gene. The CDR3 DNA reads TGCGCCAGCAGCTTGGAAGGTCGGAGCGGGGGCACAGATACGCAGTATTTT. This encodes CASSLEGRSGGTDTQYF. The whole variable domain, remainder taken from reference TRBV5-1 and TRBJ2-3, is KAGVTQTPRYLIKTRGQQVTLSCSPISGHRSVSWYQQTPGQGLQFLFEYFSETQRNKGNFPGRFSGRQFSNSRSEMNVSTLELGDSALYLCASSLEGRSGGTDTQYFGPGTRLTVL.

The CDR3 is CAGTGLSSGANVLTF. CDR3 bases: TGTGCCGGGACAGGGCTTTCCTCTGGGGCCAACGTCCTGACTTTC. The V gene is TRBV7-9, the J gene TRBJ2-6; 9 nucleotides line up with TRBD1. V lost 11 bases, J lost 0 bases, and 5 bases stayed unmatched. This CDR3 is 15 amino acids long. Per the germline V gene, CDR1 is SEHNR and CDR2 is FQNEAQ (reference sequence). The entire variable domain, with the rest obtained from reference TRBV7-9 and TRBJ2-6, is as follows: DTGVSQNPRHKITKRGQNVTFRCDPISEHNRLYWYRQTLGQGPEFLTYFQNEAQLEKSRLLSDRFSAERPKGSFSTLEIQRTEQGDSAMYLCAGTGLSSGANVLTFGAGSRLTVL.

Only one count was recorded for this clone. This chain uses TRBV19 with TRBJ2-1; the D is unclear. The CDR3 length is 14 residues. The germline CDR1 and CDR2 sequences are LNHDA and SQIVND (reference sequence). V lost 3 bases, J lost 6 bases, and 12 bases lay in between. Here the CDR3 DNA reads TGTGCCAGTAGTATTGGCGCGGTGGGCAATGAGCAGTTCTTC. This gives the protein CASSIGAVGNEQFF.

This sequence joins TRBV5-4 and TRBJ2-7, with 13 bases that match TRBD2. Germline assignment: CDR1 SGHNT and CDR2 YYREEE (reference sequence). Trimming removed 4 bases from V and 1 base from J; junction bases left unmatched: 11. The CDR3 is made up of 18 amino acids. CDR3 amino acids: CASSKIHGLAGDSYEQYF. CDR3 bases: TGTGCCAGCAGCAAGATACATGGACTAGCGGGAGATTCCTACGAGCAGTACTTC.

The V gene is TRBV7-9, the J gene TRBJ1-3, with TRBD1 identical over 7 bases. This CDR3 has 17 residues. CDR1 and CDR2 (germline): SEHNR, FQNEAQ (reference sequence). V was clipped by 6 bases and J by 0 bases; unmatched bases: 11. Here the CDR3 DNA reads TGTGCCAGCAGGGACGTGGGACAGCCGAGCTCTGGAAACACCATATATTTT. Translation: CASRDVGQPSSGNTIYF.

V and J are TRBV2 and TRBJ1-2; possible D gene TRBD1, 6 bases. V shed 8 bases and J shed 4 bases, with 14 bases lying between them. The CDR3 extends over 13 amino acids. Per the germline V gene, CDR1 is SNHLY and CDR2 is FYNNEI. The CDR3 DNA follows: TGTGCCAGCGCCGACAGGAGTTCCTATGGCTACACCTTC. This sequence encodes CASADRSSYGYTF.

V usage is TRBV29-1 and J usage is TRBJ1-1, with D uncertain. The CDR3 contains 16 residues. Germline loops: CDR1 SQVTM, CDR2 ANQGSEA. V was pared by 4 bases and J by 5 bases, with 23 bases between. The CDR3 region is CSVGDGRRGQGTEAFF. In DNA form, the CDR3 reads TGCAGCGTTGGAGATGGCAGGAGAGGGCAAGGGACTGAAGCTTTCTTT.

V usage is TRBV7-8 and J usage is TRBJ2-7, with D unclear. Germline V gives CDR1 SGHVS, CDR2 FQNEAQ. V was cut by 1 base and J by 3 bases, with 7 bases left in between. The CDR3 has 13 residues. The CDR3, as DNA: TGTGCCAGCAGCTTAGACATCCACTACGAGCAGTACTTC. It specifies CASSLDIHYEQYF.

For the CDR3, the DNA is TGTGCCAGCAGTCCCCTGGTCCAAGGGAGGACCTACAATGAGCAGTTCTTC. Protein: CASSPLVQGRTYNEQFF. The rearrangement uses TRBV27 and TRBJ2-1; D is possibly TRBD2 (6 bases). Germline assignment: CDR1 MNHEY and CDR2 SMNVEV (reference sequence). CDR3 size: 17 residues. The V and J ends lost 5 bases and 2 bases respectively, with 19 bases between them.

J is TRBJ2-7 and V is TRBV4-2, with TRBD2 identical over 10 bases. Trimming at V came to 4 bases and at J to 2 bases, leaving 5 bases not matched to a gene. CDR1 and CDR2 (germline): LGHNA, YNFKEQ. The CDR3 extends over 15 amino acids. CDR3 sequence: CASSRGLADTYEQYF. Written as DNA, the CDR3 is TGTGCCAGCAGCCGAGGACTAGCGGATACCTACGAGCAGTACTTC.

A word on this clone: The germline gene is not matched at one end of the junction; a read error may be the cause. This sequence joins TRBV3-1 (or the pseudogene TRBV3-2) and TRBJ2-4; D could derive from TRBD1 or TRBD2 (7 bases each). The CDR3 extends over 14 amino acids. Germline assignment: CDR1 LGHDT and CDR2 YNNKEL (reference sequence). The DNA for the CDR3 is TGTGCCAGCAGCCAGGGAGGGGGCAAAAGCATTCAGTACTTC. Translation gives CASSQGGGKSIQYF.

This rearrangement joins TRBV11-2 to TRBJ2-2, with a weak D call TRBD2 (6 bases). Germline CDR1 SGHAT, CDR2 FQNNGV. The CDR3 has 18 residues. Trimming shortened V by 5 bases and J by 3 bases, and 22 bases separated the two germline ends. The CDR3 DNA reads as TGTGCCAGCAGCCCGGGGACTGCACCGGCCTGGGACACCGGGGAGCTGTTTTTT. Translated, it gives CASSPGTAPAWDTGELFF.